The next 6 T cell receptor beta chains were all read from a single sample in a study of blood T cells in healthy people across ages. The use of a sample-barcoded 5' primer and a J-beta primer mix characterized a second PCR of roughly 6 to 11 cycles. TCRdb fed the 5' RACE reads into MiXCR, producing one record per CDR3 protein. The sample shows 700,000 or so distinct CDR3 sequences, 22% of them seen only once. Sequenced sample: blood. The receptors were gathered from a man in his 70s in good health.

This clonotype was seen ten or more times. The CDR3 coding sequence is TGTGCCAGCAGACTTGTGGCCCAAGAGACCCAGTACTTC. Its protein product is CASRLVAQETQYF. The chain combines TRBV6-5 with TRBJ2-5; D gene ambiguous. The germline V gene encodes CDR1 MNHEY and CDR2 SVGAGI. This CDR3 spans 13 amino acids. The V and J ends lost 6 bases and 1 base respectively, with 9 bases between them.

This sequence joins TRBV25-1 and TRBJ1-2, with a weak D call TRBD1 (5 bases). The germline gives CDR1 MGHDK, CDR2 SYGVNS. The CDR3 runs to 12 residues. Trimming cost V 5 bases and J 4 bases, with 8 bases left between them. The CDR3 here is CASSTGFYGYTF. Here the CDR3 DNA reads TGTGCCAGCAGTACAGGATTCTATGGCTACACCTTC.

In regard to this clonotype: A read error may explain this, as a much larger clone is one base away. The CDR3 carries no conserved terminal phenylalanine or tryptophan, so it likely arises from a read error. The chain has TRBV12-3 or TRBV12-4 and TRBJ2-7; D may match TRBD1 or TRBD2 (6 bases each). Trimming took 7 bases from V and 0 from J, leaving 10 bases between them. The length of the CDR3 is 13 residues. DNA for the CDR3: TGTGCCAGCAATGGGGGGCCCTCCTACGAGCAGTACCTC. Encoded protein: CASNGGPSYEQYL.

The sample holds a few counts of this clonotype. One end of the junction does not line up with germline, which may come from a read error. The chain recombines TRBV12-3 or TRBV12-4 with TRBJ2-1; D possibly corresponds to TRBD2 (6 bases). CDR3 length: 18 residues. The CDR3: CANSSLGSGGTLYNEQFF. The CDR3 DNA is TGTGCCAACAGTTCGCTGGGGAGCGGCGGGACCCTTTACAATGAGCAGTTCTTC.

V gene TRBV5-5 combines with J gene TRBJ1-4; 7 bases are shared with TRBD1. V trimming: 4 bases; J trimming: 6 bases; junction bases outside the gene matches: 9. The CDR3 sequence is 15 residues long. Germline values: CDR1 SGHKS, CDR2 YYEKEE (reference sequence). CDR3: CASSPKGAVDEKLFF. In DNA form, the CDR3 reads TGTGCCAGCAGCCCTAAGGGGGCCGTCGATGAAAAACTGTTTTTT.

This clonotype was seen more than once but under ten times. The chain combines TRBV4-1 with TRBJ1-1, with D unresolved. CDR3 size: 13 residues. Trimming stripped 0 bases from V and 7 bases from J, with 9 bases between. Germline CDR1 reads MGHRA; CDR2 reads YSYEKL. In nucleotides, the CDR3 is TGCGCCAGCAGCCAAGATCTCAGGTTTGAAGCTTTCTTT. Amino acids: CASSQDLRFEAFF.